Listed below are T cell receptor beta chains from one sample, sequenced in a study of T cells in Graves' hyperthyroidism and ophthalmopathy. TCRdb recomputed calls from the multiplex PCR reads with MiXCR, one row per CDR3 protein. The sample holds about 400,000 distinct CDR3 sequences, about a sixth seen once. Sequencing used blood. The receptor source for this set is a woman aged 18-29 years with Graves' hyperthyroidism that later progressed to Graves' ophthalmopathy. The CDR3 runs from the conserved cysteine through the conserved F or W. The D gene is left open where the match is weak. Clone size is given for some rows only: seen once, a few or many times, or a class if the clone is expanded.

D	size	V	J	CDR3	DNA
.	.	TRBV5-4	TRBJ2-5	CASSLRLEETQYF	TGTGCCAGCAGCTTGCGGCTGGAAGAGACCCAGTACTTC
.	many	TRBV28	TRBJ2-1	CASRPPGTRLNEQFF	TGTGCCAGCAGACCCCCAGGGACTCGACTGAATGAGCAGTTCTTC
.	.	TRBV20-1	TRBJ2-3	CSATHHSRTDTQYF	TGCAGTGCTACCCATCACAGCCGCACAGATACGCAGTATTTT
.	.	TRBV12-5	TRBJ1-1	CASGLVLGQSTEAFF	TGTGCTAGTGGTTTGGTACTAGGACAGTCCACTGAAGCTTTCTTT
TRBD2	many	TRBV11-2	TRBJ2-7	CASSLDGGRVPYEQYF	TGTGCCAGCAGCTTAGATGGCGGGAGAGTGCCCTACGAGCAGTACTTC
.	.	TRBV6-2/TRBV6-3	TRBJ1-1	CASVTGTTNTEAFF	TGTGCCAGCGTCACCGGGACAACGAACACTGAAGCTTTCTTT
.	many	TRBV15	TRBJ2-7	CATSRDAAAERGEQYF	TGTGCCACCAGCAGAGACGCGGCAGCCGAGAGGGGCGAGCAGTACTTC
.	.	TRBV29-1	TRBJ2-7	CSVSGAVNYEQYF	TGCAGCGTTTCTGGGGCAGTTAACTACGAGCAGTACTTC
.	.	TRBV15	TRBJ2-7	CATSIHRNYEQYF	TGTGCCACCAGCATCCACAGGAACTACGAGCAGTACTTC
.	many	TRBV12-3/TRBV12-4	TRBJ2-3	CASSLGGSTDTQYF	TGTGCCAGCAGTTTAGGCGGAAGCACAGATACGCAGTATTTT
.	few	TRBV20-1	TRBJ2-1	CSASLDRIIYNEQFF	TGCAGTGCTAGCCTAGACAGAATAATTTACAATGAGCAGTTCTTC
.	few	TRBV5-4	TRBJ2-1	CASSLVSGPKGYNEQFF	TGTGCCAGCAGCTTGGTGAGCGGACCCAAAGGCTACAATGAGCAGTTCTTC
.	many	TRBV27	TRBJ2-1	CASTERLYNEQFF	TGTGCCAGCACCGAGAGACTGTACAATGAGCAGTTCTTC
TRBD1	few	TRBV4-3	TRBJ1-2	CASSQEQDRVPDGYTF	TGCGCCAGCAGCCAAGAACAGGACAGGGTGCCCGATGGCTACACCTTC
TRBD1	many	TRBV2	TRBJ2-1	CASSEKEGGFNEQFF	TGTGCCAGCAGTGAAAAAGAAGGGGGCTTTAATGAGCAGTTCTTC
TRBD1	many	TRBV12-3/TRBV12-4	TRBJ2-1	CASSLVRQGAVEQFF	TGTGCCAGCAGTTTAGTGCGACAGGGGGCGGTGGAGCAGTTCTTC
.	few	TRBV27	TRBJ2-7	CASSFGPNYEQYF	TGTGCCAGCAGTTTTGGACCCAACTACGAGCAGTACTTC
.	.	TRBV7-9	TRBJ2-4	CASSNTWERNIQYF	TGTGCCAGCAGTAATACCTGGGAGAGAAACATTCAGTACTTC
TRBD1	many	TRBV30	TRBJ1-1	CACTGGLAEAFF	TGTGCCTGCACAGGGGGCTTGGCTGAAGCTTTCTTT
TRBD1	once	TRBV29-1	TRBJ2-7	CSVWTGSTYLDEQYF	TGCAGCGTCTGGACAGGGTCGACTTATCTCGACGAGCAGTACTTC
TRBD1	.	TRBV7-9	TRBJ2-2	CASSLATVRGQPRDVTGELFF	TGTGCCAGCAGCTTAGCAACGGTCCGGGGACAGCCTAGGGATGTCACCGGGGAGCTGTTTTTT
TRBD2	.	TRBV27	TRBJ2-1	CASSSAGAYNEQFF	TGTGCCAGCAGTTCCGCGGGGGCCTACAATGAGCAGTTCTTC
TRBD1	many	TRBV12-3/TRBV12-4	TRBJ2-5	CASSPRQGAETQYF	TGTGCCAGCAGCCCCCGACAGGGAGCAGAGACCCAGTACTTC
TRBD1	.	TRBV7-9	TRBJ1-4	CASSLTFSGQGREKLFF	TGTGCCAGCAGCTTAACCTTTTCCGGACAGGGCAGAGAAAAACTGTTTTTT
.	many	TRBV18	TRBJ2-7	CASSPPGRLEQYF	TGTGCCAGCTCACCACCGGGACGTCTCGAGCAGTACTTC
TRBD1	many	TRBV20-1	TRBJ1-1	CSAPPFRGMAVNTEAFF	TGCAGTGCTCCTCCCTTCAGGGGGATGGCGGTGAACACTGAAGCTTTCTTT
.	.	TRBV30	TRBJ2-7	CAWSSIAGTPLEQYF	TGTGCCTGGAGTTCAATCGCCGGGACCCCGCTCGAGCAGTACTTC
.	.	TRBV14	TRBJ2-6	CASSPLSGANVLTF	TGTGCCAGCAGCCCACTCTCTGGGGCCAACGTCCTGACTTTC
TRBD2	few	TRBV24-1	TRBJ2-3	CATSDPRQGGPDTQYF	TGTGCCACCAGTGATCCCAGGCAGGGAGGGCCAGATACGCAGTATTTT
.	many	TRBV7-2	TRBJ1-1	CASSLEDSWPSEAFF	TGTGCCAGCAGCTTAGAGGACAGTTGGCCCTCAGAAGCTTTCTTT
.	many	TRBV2	TRBJ1-5	CASSRQGNQPQHF	TGTGCCAGCAGTAGACAGGGCAATCAGCCCCAGCATTTT
.	.	TRBV6-4	TRBJ2-1	CASSDSMGSNNEQFF	TGTGCCAGCAGTGACTCGATGGGGAGCAACAATGAGCAGTTCTTC
.	many	TRBV20-1	TRBJ2-7	CSASGLGSYEQYF	TGCAGTGCTAGTGGCCTGGGGTCCTACGAGCAGTACTTC
.	many	TRBV29-1	TRBJ2-5	CSVPGLQETQYF	TGCAGCGTTCCAGGGCTACAAGAGACCCAGTACTTC
.	few	TRBV7-7	TRBJ1-2	CASSLAGGAQDGYTF	TGTGCTAGCAGCTTAGCTGGGGGGGCGCAAGATGGCTACACCTTC
TRBD1	.	TRBV27	TRBJ1-5	CATQLGTGGDQPQHF	TGTGCCACCCAACTGGGGACAGGGGGGGATCAGCCCCAGCATTTT
TRBD2	.	TRBV5-5	TRBJ2-1	CASSFGLAGDREQFF	TGTGCCAGCAGCTTTGGGCTAGCGGGAGATCGTGAGCAGTTCTTC
.	many	TRBV20-1	TRBJ2-3	CSASQQGTDTQYF	TGCAGTGCTAGCCAACAGGGAACAGATACGCAGTATTTT
TRBD2	few	TRBV4-1	TRBJ2-1	CASSQVPGVLYISGRYNEQFF	TGCGCCAGCAGCCAAGTCCCGGGGGTACTTTATATTAGCGGGAGATACAATGAGCAGTTCTTC
.	.	TRBV5-6	TRBJ2-1	CASSFRDPSIGQFF	TGTGCCAGCAGCTTCAGGGACCCCTCAATTGGGCAGTTCTTC
.	many	TRBV2	TRBJ2-7	CASSEGPGWDEQYF	TGTGCCAGCAGTGAGGGGCCAGGGTGGGACGAGCAGTACTTC
.	.	TRBV15	TRBJ2-6	CATSGHRLSGANVLTF	TGTGCCACCAGCGGACACAGACTCTCTGGGGCCAACGTCCTGACTTTC
TRBD1	few	TRBV6-1	TRBJ1-6	CASRQGTGFSSYNSPLHF	TGTGCCAGCAGACAAGGGACAGGGTTTAGCTCCTATAATTCACCCCTCCACTTT